The 12 T cell receptor beta chains reported below all come from one sample, sequenced in a study of blood T cells in healthy people across ages. Primed by a sample-barcoded 5' primer and a J-beta primer mix, a second PCR proceeded for roughly 6 to 12 cycles. TCRdb analysed the 5' RACE reads with MiXCR anew, one entry per CDR3 protein. The sample includes about 640,000 distinct CDR3 sequences, about 28% of them seen just once. Material for sequencing was blood. The source is a woman older than 75 in good health.

This clonotype came up a few times. The CDR3 loop reads CASSLETSGGPEQYF. CDR3 bases: TGTGCCAGCAGCTTAGAGACTAGCGGGGGGCCGGAGCAGTACTTC. The J gene is TRBJ2-5, the V gene TRBV7-2, with 13 bases aligning to TRBD2. Germline V lookup: CDR1 SGHTA, CDR2 FQGNSA. V trimming: 1 base; J trimming: 11 bases; junction bases outside the gene matches: 7. This CDR3 contains 15 residues.

This clonotype has more than one count but fewer than ten. The J gene is TRBJ1-2, the V gene TRBV6-2 or TRBV6-3; perhaps TRBD1 as D (5 bases). From germline, CDR1 is MNHEY and CDR2 SVGEGT. Trimming left V 0 bases short and J 4 bases short, with 15 bases between. This CDR3 has 16 residues. The CDR3 nucleotides are TGTGCCAGCAGTTACTCCGTGGCGGGGGGAGGCTATGGCTACACCTTC. Translation: CASSYSVAGGGYGYTF.

The rearrangement links TRBV4-2 to TRBJ1-1; tentatively, D is TRBD1 (5 bases). The V gene lost 1 base and the J gene lost 7 bases, with 10 bases spanning the gap. This CDR3 is built from 13 residues. Germline V gene lookup returns CDR1 LGHNA and CDR2 YNFKEQ. CDR3 amino acids: CASSQGGSSEAFF. The CDR3 nucleotides are TGTGCCAGCAGCCAAGGGGGCTCGAGTGAAGCTTTCTTT.

Comment on this clonotype: This could be a read error, since a much larger clone is one nucleotide away. The chain has TRBV29-1 and TRBJ2-1; TRBD2 matches at 9 bases. The better agreement between TRBJ2-7 and the DNA end casts doubt on the J call. The germline V gene has CDR1 SQVTM and CDR2 ANQGSEA. The CDR3 totals 15 residues. The CDR3 region has the DNA TGCAGCGTTGAACTAGCGGGGCCCTCCTACAATGAGCAGTACTTC. Protein product: CSVELAGPSYNEQYF.

The chain links TRBV27 to TRBJ1-5; 8 bases map to TRBD1. Germline lookup yields CDR1 MNHEY and CDR2 SMNVEV (reference sequence). With 4 bases clipped from V and 7 bases from J, the junction kept 9 bases outside the gene matches. This CDR3 has 15 amino acids. The CDR3 region is CASSWTGTTTQPQHF. Here the CDR3 DNA reads TGTGCCAGCAGTTGGACAGGGACGACCACCCAGCCCCAGCATTTT.

The chain has TRBV5-1 and TRBJ2-3; TRBD2 matches 8 bases. The CDR3 consists of 16 residues. V was clipped by 4 bases and J by 1 base; unmatched bases: 8. Germline CDR1 and CDR2: SGHRS and YFSETQ. CDR3 residues: CASSTEGREGTDTQYF. As DNA, the CDR3 is TGCGCCAGCAGCACTGAAGGGCGGGAGGGCACAGATACGCAGTATTTT.

The chain recombines TRBV20-1 with TRBJ1-1, with D unclear. The germline V gene encodes CDR1 DFQATT and CDR2 SNEGSKA (reference sequence). CDR3 length: 12 residues. The V end lost 5 bases, the J end lost 4 bases, and 11 bases lay between the germline ends. Written as DNA, the CDR3 is TGCAGTGCTCTGGACGGTGGCACTGAAGCTTTCTTT. It encodes CSALDGGTEAFF.

This clonotype turned up a few times. The gene calls are TRBV12-3 or TRBV12-4 and TRBJ2-3; the D gene is possibly TRBD2 (6 bases). The CDR3 runs 14 residues. With 3 bases removed from V and 2 bases from J, the gap between germline ends came to 9 bases. In DNA, the CDR3 is TGTGCCAGCAGTTTCGGGGGTTACACAGATACGCAGTATTTT. Translation: CASSFGGYTDTQYF.

V usage is TRBV11-2 and J usage is TRBJ2-5, with D tentatively TRBD2 (5 bases). The CDR3 length is 15 residues. Germline CDR1 reads SGHAT; CDR2 reads FQNNGV. The ends were cut back, 2 bases at V and 11 bases at J, with 21 bases in the middle. The CDR3 loop reads CASSLPGAATNEQYF. For the CDR3, the DNA is TGTGCCAGCAGCTTACCTGGAGCGGCGACCAATGAGCAGTACTTC.

This clonotype was counted at least ten times. This chain connects TRBV15 to TRBJ1-2; D might be TRBD1 (5 bases). This CDR3 spans 15 amino acids. Trimming left V 0 bases short and J 5 bases short, with 13 bases between. Germline values: CDR1 LNHNV, CDR2 YYDKDF (reference sequence). CDR3: CATSRDGARDYGYTF. As DNA, the CDR3 is TGTGCCACCAGCAGAGATGGGGCCAGGGATTATGGCTACACCTTC.

The CDR3 region has the DNA TGTGCCAGCAGCCCCTCCCCGGGCAGGGGCGGGGAGACCCAGTACTTC. This encodes CASSPSPGRGGETQYF. This chain uses TRBV27 with TRBJ2-5; tentative D call: TRBD1 (6 bases). This CDR3 is built from 16 residues. V was shortened by 6 bases and J by 5 bases, with 22 bases between the two germline ends. CDR1 is MNHEY and CDR2 is SMNVEV in the germline V gene (reference sequence).

This clonotype was seen many times. CDR3 DNA: TGCAGCGTTGACCGGGACAGGGGTGGCTACACCTTC. Translated, it gives CSVDRDRGGYTF. The rearrangement uses TRBV29-1 and TRBJ1-2; 10 nucleotides align to TRBD1. Germline trimming cut 3 bases from V and 7 bases from J; bases unmatched to any gene: 2. CDR1 is SQVTM, CDR2 ANQGSEA, per germline. The CDR3 loop spans 12 amino acids.